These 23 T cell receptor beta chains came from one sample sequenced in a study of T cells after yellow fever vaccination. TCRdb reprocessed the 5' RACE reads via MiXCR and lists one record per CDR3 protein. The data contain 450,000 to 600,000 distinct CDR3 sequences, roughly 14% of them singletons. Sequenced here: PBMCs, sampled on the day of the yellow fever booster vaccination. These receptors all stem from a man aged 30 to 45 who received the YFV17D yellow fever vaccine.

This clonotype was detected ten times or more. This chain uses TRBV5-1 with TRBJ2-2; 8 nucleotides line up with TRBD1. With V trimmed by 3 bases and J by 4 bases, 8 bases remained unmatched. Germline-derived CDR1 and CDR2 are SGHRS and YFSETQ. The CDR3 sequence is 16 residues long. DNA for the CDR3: TGCGCCAGCAGCTCCACAGGGGGAACCGTCACCGGGGAGCTGTTTTTT. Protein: CASSSTGGTVTGELFF.

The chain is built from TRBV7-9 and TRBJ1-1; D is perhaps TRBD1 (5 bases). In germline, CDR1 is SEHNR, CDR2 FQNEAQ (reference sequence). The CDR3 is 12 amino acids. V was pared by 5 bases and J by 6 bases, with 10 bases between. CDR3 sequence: CASSQGGAEAFF. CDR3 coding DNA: TGTGCCAGCAGCCAAGGAGGGGCTGAAGCTTTCTTT.

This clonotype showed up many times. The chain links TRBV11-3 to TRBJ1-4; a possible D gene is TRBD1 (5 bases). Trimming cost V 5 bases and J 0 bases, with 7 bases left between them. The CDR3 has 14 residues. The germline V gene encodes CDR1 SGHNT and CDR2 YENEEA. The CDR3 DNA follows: TGTGCCAGCAGCACAGGCGCAACTAATGAAAAACTGTTTTTT. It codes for CASSTGATNEKLFF. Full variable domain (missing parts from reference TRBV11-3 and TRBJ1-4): EAGVVQSPRYKIIEKKQPVAFWCNPISGHNTLYWYLQNLGQGPELLIRYENEEAVDDSQLPKDRFSAERLKGVDSTLKIQPAELGDSAVYLCASSTGATNEKLFFGSGTQLSVL.

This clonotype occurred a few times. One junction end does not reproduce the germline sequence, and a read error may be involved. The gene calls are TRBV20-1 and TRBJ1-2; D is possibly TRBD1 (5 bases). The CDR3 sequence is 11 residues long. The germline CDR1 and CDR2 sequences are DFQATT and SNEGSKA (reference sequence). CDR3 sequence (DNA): TGCAGTGCGATCGGGGGGAGTACCCCCTACTTC. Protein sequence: CSAIGGSTPYF.

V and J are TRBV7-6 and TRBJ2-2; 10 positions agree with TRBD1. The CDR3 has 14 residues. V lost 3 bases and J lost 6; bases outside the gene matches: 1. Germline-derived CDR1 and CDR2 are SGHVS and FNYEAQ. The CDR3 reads CASSFDRGPGELFF. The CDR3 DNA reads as TGTGCCAGCAGCTTCGACAGGGGGCCCGGGGAGCTGTTTTTT.

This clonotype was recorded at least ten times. CDR3 bases: TGCGCCAGCAGCTTGTTGGAGTCATACGAGCAGTACTTC. As protein: CASSLLESYEQYF. The V call is TRBV5-1, the J call TRBJ2-7; D not resolved. This CDR3 is 13 amino acids long. The ends were cut back, 1 base at V and 4 bases at J, with 9 bases in the middle. CDR1 SGHRS and CDR2 YFSETQ come from the germline V gene.

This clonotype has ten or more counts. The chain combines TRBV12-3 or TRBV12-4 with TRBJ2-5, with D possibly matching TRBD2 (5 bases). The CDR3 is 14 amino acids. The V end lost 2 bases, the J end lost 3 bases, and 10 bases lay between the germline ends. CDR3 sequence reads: CASSLHGGKETQYF. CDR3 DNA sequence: TGTGCCAGCAGTTTACATGGAGGAAAAGAGACCCAGTACTTC.

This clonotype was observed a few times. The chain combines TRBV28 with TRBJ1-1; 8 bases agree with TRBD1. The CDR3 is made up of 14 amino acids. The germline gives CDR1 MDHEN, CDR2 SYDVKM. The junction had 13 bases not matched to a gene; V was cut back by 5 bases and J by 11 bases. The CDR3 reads CASSLPGQALLAFF. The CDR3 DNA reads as TGTGCCAGCAGTCTTCCGGGACAGGCCTTATTGGCTTTCTTT. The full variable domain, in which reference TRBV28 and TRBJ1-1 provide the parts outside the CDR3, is DVKVTQSSRYLVKRTGEKVFLECVQDMDHENMFWYRQDPGLGLRLIYFSYDVKMKEKGDIPEGYSVSREKKERFSLILESASTNQTSMYLCASSLPGQALLAFFGQGTRLTVV.

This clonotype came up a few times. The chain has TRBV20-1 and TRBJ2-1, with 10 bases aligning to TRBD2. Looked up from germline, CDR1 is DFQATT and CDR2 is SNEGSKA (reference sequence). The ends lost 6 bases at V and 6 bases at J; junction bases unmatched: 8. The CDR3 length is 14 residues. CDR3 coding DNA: TGCAGTGCACCCTCTAGCGGGAGTATCAATGAGCAGTTCTTC. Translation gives CSAPSSGSINEQFF.

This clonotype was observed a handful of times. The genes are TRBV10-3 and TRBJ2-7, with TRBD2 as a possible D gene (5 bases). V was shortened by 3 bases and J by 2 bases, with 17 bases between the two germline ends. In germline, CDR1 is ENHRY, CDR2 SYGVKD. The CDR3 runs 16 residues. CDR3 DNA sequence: TGTGCCATCAGTGATTTCGGGAACCCTCGGACCTACGAGCAGTACTTC. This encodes CAISDFGNPRTYEQYF.

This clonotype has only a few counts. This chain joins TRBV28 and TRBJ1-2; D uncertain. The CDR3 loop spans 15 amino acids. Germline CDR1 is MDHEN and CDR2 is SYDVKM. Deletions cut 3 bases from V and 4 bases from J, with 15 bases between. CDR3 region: CASSFWSGRSYGYTF. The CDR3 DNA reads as TGTGCCAGCAGTTTTTGGAGTGGCAGGAGCTATGGCTACACCTTC.

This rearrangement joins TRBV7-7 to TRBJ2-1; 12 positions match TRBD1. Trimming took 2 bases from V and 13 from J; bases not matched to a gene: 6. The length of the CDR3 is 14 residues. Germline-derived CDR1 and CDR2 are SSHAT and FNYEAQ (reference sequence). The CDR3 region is CASSLSGTGGPQFF. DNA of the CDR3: TGTGCCAGCAGCTTATCTGGGACAGGGGGCCCCCAGTTCTTC.

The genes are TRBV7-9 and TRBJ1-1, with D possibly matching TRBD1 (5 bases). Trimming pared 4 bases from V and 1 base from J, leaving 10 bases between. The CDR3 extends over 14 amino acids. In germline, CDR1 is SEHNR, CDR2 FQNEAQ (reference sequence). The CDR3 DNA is TGTGCCAGCAGCTGGGGACCATCGAACACTGAAGCTTTCTTT. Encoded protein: CASSWGPSNTEAFF.

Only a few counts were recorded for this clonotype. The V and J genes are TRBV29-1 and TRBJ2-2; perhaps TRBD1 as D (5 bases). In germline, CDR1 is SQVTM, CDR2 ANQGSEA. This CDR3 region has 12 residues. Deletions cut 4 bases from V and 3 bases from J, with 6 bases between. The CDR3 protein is CSVGQYTGELFF. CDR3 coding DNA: TGCAGCGTTGGACAGTACACCGGGGAGCTGTTTTTT.

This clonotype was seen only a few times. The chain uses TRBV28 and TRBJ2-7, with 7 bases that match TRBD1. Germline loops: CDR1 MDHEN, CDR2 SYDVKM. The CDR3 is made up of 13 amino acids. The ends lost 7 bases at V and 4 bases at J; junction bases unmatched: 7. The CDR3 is CASKGTVQYEQYF. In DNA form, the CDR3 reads TGTGCCAGCAAGGGGACAGTACAATACGAGCAGTACTTC.

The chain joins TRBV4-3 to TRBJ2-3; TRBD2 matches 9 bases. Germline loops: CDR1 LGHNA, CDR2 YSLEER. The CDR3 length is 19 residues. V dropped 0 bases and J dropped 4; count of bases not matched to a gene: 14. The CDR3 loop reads CASSQDWAAGGAVSDTQYF. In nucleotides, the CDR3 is TGCGCCAGCAGCCAAGATTGGGCGGCGGGAGGGGCGGTCTCAGATACGCAGTATTTT.

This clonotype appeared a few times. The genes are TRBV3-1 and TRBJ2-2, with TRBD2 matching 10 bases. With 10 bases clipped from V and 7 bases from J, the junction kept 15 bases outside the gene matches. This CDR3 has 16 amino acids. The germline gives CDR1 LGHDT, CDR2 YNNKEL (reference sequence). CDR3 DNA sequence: TGTGCCACCCAGCCCTGGCTAGCGGGAGCAGACGGGGAGCTGTTTTTT. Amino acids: CATQPWLAGADGELFF.

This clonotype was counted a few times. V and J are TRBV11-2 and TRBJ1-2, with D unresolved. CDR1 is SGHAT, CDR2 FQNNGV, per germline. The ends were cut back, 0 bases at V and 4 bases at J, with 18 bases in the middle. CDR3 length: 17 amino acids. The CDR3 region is CASSLDLVGERFYGYTF. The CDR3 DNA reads TGTGCCAGCAGCTTAGATCTCGTTGGGGAGCGGTTCTATGGCTACACCTTC.

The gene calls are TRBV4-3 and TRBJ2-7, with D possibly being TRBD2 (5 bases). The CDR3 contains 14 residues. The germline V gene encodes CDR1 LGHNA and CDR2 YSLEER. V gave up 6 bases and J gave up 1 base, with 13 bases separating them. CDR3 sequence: CASRSTWTSYEQYF. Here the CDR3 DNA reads TGCGCCAGCAGGTCAACGTGGACTTCCTACGAGCAGTACTTC.

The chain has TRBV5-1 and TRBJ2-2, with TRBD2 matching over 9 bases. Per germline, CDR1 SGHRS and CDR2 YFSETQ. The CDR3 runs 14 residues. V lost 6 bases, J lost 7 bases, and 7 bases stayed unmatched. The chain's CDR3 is CASKASGMDGELFF. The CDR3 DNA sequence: TGCGCCAGCAAGGCTAGCGGGATGGACGGGGAGCTGTTTTTT.

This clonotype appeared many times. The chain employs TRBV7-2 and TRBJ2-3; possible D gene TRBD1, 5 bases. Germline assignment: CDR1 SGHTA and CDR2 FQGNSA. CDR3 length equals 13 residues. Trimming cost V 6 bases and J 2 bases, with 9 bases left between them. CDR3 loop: CASSLGPTDTQYF. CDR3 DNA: TGTGCCAGCAGTTTGGGGCCCACAGATACGCAGTATTTT.

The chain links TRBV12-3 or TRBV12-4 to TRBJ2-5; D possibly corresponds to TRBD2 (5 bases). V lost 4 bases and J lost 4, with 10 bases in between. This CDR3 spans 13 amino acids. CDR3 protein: CASSWAGRETQYF. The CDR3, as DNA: TGTGCCAGCAGTTGGGCGGGTAGAGAGACCCAGTACTTC.

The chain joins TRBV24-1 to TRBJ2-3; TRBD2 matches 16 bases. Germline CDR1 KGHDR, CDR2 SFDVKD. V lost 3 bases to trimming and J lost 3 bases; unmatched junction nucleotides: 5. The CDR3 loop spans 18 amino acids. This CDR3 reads CATSDAGTSGRGTDTQYF. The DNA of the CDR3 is TGTGCCACCAGTGATGCCGGGACTAGCGGGAGGGGAACAGATACGCAGTATTTT.